Included here is one TCR beta chain sequence, with context. This record belongs to a study of blood T cell repertoires in COVID-19. On the study more broadly: COVID-19 samples, acute and convalescent, were from the United States, Italy and Spain. Nucleic acid was either cDNA or gDNA, and it came from T cells, B-cell-depleted T cells, or PBMCs.

The germline CDR1 and CDR2 sequences are SEHNR and FQNEAQ (reference sequence). CDR3 size: 13 residues. V lost 4 bases to trimming and J lost 3 bases, with 9 bases between them. In the study's own analysis: Amplification of reference gene primers was used by the study to estimate nucleated cell counts. Measured with immunoSEQ multiplex PCR; TCRdb has only the in-frame clones, and not every one. The V and J calls and the clone size are those of that table, but D and trimming were determined from the DNA. The sample shows fewer than 200,000 clones, 89% of them seen only once. The specimen sequenced was peripheral blood. The TCR was taken from a man between 18 and 35 years old who had recovered from COVID-19. V and J are TRBV7-9 and TRBJ1-2; TRBD1 might be the D (5 bases). The DNA for the CDR3 is TGTGCCAGCAGCTCAGGGCCGGACTATGGCTACACCTTC. This sequence encodes CASSSGPDYGYTF.